This is a list of T cell receptor beta chains from one sample in a study of beta chain features in type 1 diabetes. Assay: immunoSEQ multiplex PCR; the TCRdb copy retains only in-frame clones and omits some. The top ten clones hold about 0.02% of a sample with 970,000 or so clones, roughly 16% of them seen once. Source material: naive CD4+ T cells from blood. Source of these receptors: a woman between 18 and 29 years old in good health. Each CDR3 is given with its conserved first and last residue. D genes are given only for firm matches. Expanded clones are given a class, and other clones once, few, many or no size at all.

size: few
D: NA
length: 12
J: TRBJ2-3
V: TRBV7-3
DNA: TGTGCCAGCAGCCCCGGCGGGTATACGCAGTATTTT
CDR3: CASSPGGYTQYF

size: NA
D: NA
length: 16
J: TRBJ2-7
V: TRBV7-2
DNA: TGTGCCAGCAGCGAGTTTGGTTGGGTACCTGGCTACGAGCAGTACTTC
CDR3: CASSEFGWVPGYEQYF

size: few
D: NA
length: 15
J: TRBJ2-7
V: TRBV15
DNA: TGTGCCACCAGCAGAGATGTGGCAAGCACCTACGAGCAGTACTTC
CDR3: CATSRDVASTYEQYF

size: NA
D: NA
length: 15
J: TRBJ1-4
V: TRBV28
DNA: TGTGCCAGCAGTTCCCACACGGCCGGGAATGAAAAACTGTTTTTT
CDR3: CASSSHTAGNEKLFF

size: few
D: NA
length: 14
J: TRBJ1-3
V: TRBV6-6
DNA: TGTGCCAGCAGTTACTACGGATCCGGAAACACCATATATTTT
CDR3: CASSYYGSGNTIYF

size: few
D: NA
length: 14
J: TRBJ1-5
V: TRBV28
DNA: TGTGCCAGCAGTTTACTGGGGGTTGATCAGCCCCAGCATTTT
CDR3: CASSLLGVDQPQHF

size: NA
D: NA
length: 13
J: TRBJ1-1
V: TRBV11-3
DNA: TGTGCCAGCAGCTCTACGGATAAGGCTGAAGCTTTCTTT
CDR3: CASSSTDKAEAFF

size: NA
D: TRBD2
length: 17
J: TRBJ2-7
V: TRBV15
DNA: TGTGCCACCAGCAGCCCGGCGGGGAGCGGGAGACTCTACGAGCAGTACTTC
CDR3: CATSSPAGSGRLYEQYF

size: NA
D: NA
length: 15
J: TRBJ2-2
V: TRBV5-1
DNA: TGCGCCAGCACCGAAACGAGAGGACGGCGCCGGGAGCTGTTTTTT
CDR3: CASTETRGRRRELFF

size: NA
D: NA
length: 15
J: TRBJ2-5
V: TRBV5-1
DNA: TGCGCCAGCAGCTTGACAGGGATGGTGCAAGAGACCCAGTACTTC
CDR3: CASSLTGMVQETQYF

size: NA
D: NA
length: 15
J: TRBJ2-2
V: TRBV7-8
DNA: TGTGCCAGCAGCCCTGTGGGCCCTGGCTCCGGGGAGCTGTTTTTT
CDR3: CASSPVGPGSGELFF

size: NA
D: NA
length: 15
J: TRBJ2-2
V: TRBV19
DNA: TGTGCCAGTATTGGGCAGGGAACAAACACCGGGGAGCTGTTTTTT
CDR3: CASIGQGTNTGELFF

size: few
D: NA
length: 16
J: TRBJ2-5
V: TRBV9
DNA: TGTGCCAGCAGCATCGCTAGCGACCGATTCCAAGAGACCCAGTACTTC
CDR3: CASSIASDRFQETQYF

size: NA
D: NA
length: 12
J: TRBJ2-7
V: TRBV28
DNA: TGTGCCAGCAGTGCAACAAGCTACGAGCAGTACTTC
CDR3: CASSATSYEQYF

size: few
D: TRBD1
length: 15
J: TRBJ2-7
V: TRBV5-4
DNA: TGTGCCAGCAGCTTGGGACCGGGACAGGGTTACGAGCAGTACTTC
CDR3: CASSLGPGQGYEQYF

size: few
D: TRBD1
length: 15
J: TRBJ1-5
V: TRBV27
DNA: TGTGCCAGCAGTCTAGGACAGGGGTACAATCAGCCCCAGCATTTT
CDR3: CASSLGQGYNQPQHF

size: few
D: NA
length: 15
J: TRBJ2-7
V: TRBV7-2
DNA: TGTGCCAGCAGCTTACAGAGGACAGTAACCTACGAGCAGTACTTC
CDR3: CASSLQRTVTYEQYF

size: few
D: NA
length: 13
J: TRBJ2-1
V: TRBV7-2
DNA: TGTGCCAGCAGCTTAGTAGGGATCAATGAGCAGTTCTTC
CDR3: CASSLVGINEQFF

size: NA
D: TRBD2
length: 11
J: TRBJ2-1
V: TRBV20-1
DNA: TGCAGTTGGACTAGGTACAATGAGCAGTTCTTC
CDR3: CSWTRYNEQFF

size: NA
D: TRBD1
length: 13
J: TRBJ2-7
V: TRBV18
DNA: TGTGCCAGCTCGTACAGGGGGCTCTACGAGCAGTACTTC
CDR3: CASSYRGLYEQYF

size: NA
D: TRBD1
length: 15
J: TRBJ1-2
V: TRBV19
DNA: TGTGCCAGTAGTATAGACGGAACAGGGGTCTATGGCTACACCTTC
CDR3: CASSIDGTGVYGYTF

size: few
D: TRBD2
length: 19
J: TRBJ2-1
V: TRBV9
DNA: TGTGCCAGCAGCGTTCACACCGGGACTAGCGGGATTTTCGACAATGAGCAGTTCTTC
CDR3: CASSVHTGTSGIFDNEQFF

size: few
D: TRBD2
length: 14
J: TRBJ2-7
V: TRBV28
DNA: TGTGCCAGCACCCGAGCGGGAGGCCCCTACGAGCAGTACTTC
CDR3: CASTRAGGPYEQYF

size: few
D: NA
length: 15
J: TRBJ1-2
V: TRBV2
DNA: TGTGCCAGCAGCGCCCTTTTAGGACCTCTCTATGGCTACACCTTC
CDR3: CASSALLGPLYGYTF

size: NA
D: NA
length: 14
J: TRBJ2-3
V: TRBV5-1
DNA: TGCGCCAGCAGCTTGGGCGGGAACACAGATACGCAGTATTTT
CDR3: CASSLGGNTDTQYF

size: few
D: NA
length: 18
J: TRBJ2-7
V: TRBV4-3
DNA: NA
CDR3: CASSISAPAAGVVHEQYF

size: NA
D: NA
length: 16
J: TRBJ2-1
V: TRBV6-5
DNA: TGTGCCAGCAGTTACCCTAGCCCCCCAACCTACAATGAGCAGTTCTTC
CDR3: CASSYPSPPTYNEQFF

size: few
D: NA
length: 15
J: TRBJ2-5
V: TRBV28
DNA: TGTGCCAGCAGTTTATCCCCGACAGACCAAGAGACCCAGTACTTC
CDR3: CASSLSPTDQETQYF

size: few
D: NA
length: 15
J: TRBJ2-5
V: TRBV21-1
DNA: TGTGCCAGCAGCACAGATAGCGGGAAGACAGAGACCCAGTACTTC
CDR3: CASSTDSGKTETQYF

size: NA
D: NA
length: 15
J: TRBJ2-7
V: TRBV6-5
DNA: TGTGCCAGCAGCCCCCGACAGTGGACCTCCTACGAGCAGTACTTC
CDR3: CASSPRQWTSYEQYF

size: few
D: NA
length: 14
J: TRBJ1-5
V: TRBV15
DNA: TGTGCCACCAGCAGAACAACCGGTGATCAGCCCCAGCATTTT
CDR3: CATSRTTGDQPQHF

size: NA
D: NA
length: 14
J: TRBJ1-2
V: TRBV18
DNA: TGTGCCAGCTCACCACAGGAAGCTAACTATGGCTACACCTTC
CDR3: CASSPQEANYGYTF

size: NA
D: TRBD1
length: 15
J: TRBJ2-7
V: TRBV7-9
DNA: TGTGCCAGCAGCTTCCCCGGGACAGGGGGCCGAGAGCAGTACTTC
CDR3: CASSFPGTGGREQYF

size: once
D: TRBD2
length: 15
J: TRBJ2-1
V: TRBV7-3
DNA: TGTGCCAGCAGCTTAACACTAGCGAATTACAATGAGCAGTTCTTC
CDR3: CASSLTLANYNEQFF

size: few
D: TRBD2
length: 15
J: TRBJ2-5
V: TRBV9
DNA: TGTGCCAGCAGTTCCGGGACTAGCGGGAAAGAGACCCAGTACTTC
CDR3: CASSSGTSGKETQYF

size: NA
D: TRBD2
length: 16
J: TRBJ2-7
V: TRBV10-3
DNA: TGTGCCATCAGTGAGAATCTAAGCGGGAGAGTCTACGAGCAGTACTTC
CDR3: CAISENLSGRVYEQYF

size: NA
D: NA
length: 15
J: TRBJ2-7
V: TRBV9
DNA: TGTGCCAGCAGCCCCACGGGGACTCCAGACTACGAGCAGTACTTC
CDR3: CASSPTGTPDYEQYF

size: NA
D: NA
length: 15
J: TRBJ2-7
V: TRBV5-5
DNA: TGTGCCAGCAGCTTCGGTGAGGTGGGGTCCTACGAGCAGTACTTC
CDR3: CASSFGEVGSYEQYF

size: NA
D: NA
length: 15
J: TRBJ1-2
V: TRBV4-2
DNA: TGTGCCAGCAGCTTGTTAAGTCAGAAAATCATCGGCTACACCTTC
CDR3: CASSLLSQKIIGYTF

size: NA
D: NA
length: 15
J: TRBJ1-1
V: TRBV29-1
DNA: TGCAGCGTTGCTCAGGGCCCCAACCTGAACACTGAAGCTTTCTTT
CDR3: CSVAQGPNLNTEAFF

size: NA
D: TRBD1
length: 14
J: TRBJ2-5
V: TRBV7-2
DNA: TGTGCCAGCAGTGGACAGGGGGCAGGAGAGACCCAGTACTTC
CDR3: CASSGQGAGETQYF

size: few
D: TRBD2
length: 19
J: TRBJ2-7
V: TRBV7-2
DNA: TGTGCCAGCAGCGCCCACCCCGGGACTAGCGGGACTTGGACCTACGAGCAGTACTTC
CDR3: CASSAHPGTSGTWTYEQYF

size: few
D: NA
length: 16
J: TRBJ1-5
V: TRBV27
DNA: TGTGCCAGCAGTTCAAGTGGACTGGACAGTGAAGGGCCCCAGCATTTT
CDR3: CASSSSGLDSEGPQHF

size: NA
D: NA
length: 16
J: TRBJ1-5
V: TRBV27
DNA: TGTGCCAGCGATTTTCCGGGACGTATTTCCAAGCAGCCCCAGCATTTT
CDR3: CASDFPGRISKQPQHF

size: few
D: TRBD2
length: 16
J: TRBJ2-7
V: TRBV7-2
DNA: TGTGCCAGCAGCCCGGGCGGAAGCGGGAGGGCCTACGAGCAGTACTTC
CDR3: CASSPGGSGRAYEQYF

size: few
D: NA
length: 12
J: TRBJ2-3
V: TRBV29-1
DNA: TGCAGCGTTAACAGGCGCACAGATACGCAGTATTTT
CDR3: CSVNRRTDTQYF

size: few
D: NA
length: 19
J: TRBJ2-5
V: TRBV21-1
DNA: TGTGCCAGCAGCACCTTTCCCGGGACTAGCGGGAAACGTCAAGAGACCCAGTACTTC
CDR3: CASSTFPGTSGKRQETQYF

size: few
D: NA
length: 13
J: TRBJ1-5
V: TRBV18
DNA: TGTGCCAGCTCACGCGGGGAGGATCAGCCCCAGCATTTT
CDR3: CASSRGEDQPQHF

size: few
D: NA
length: 14
J: TRBJ2-5
V: TRBV19
DNA: TGTGCCAGTAAATACACCACGTACGGGGAGACCCAGTACTTC
CDR3: CASKYTTYGETQYF

size: few
D: NA
length: 13
J: TRBJ1-4
V: TRBV29-1
DNA: TGCAGTGCTCGCGGAGGGTCGGCTGAAAAACTGTTTTTT
CDR3: CSARGGSAEKLFF

size: NA
D: NA
length: 16
J: TRBJ2-1
V: TRBV6-1
DNA: TGTGCCAGCAGTGAACTGGGGGGACGGGCCTACAATGAGCAGTTCTTC
CDR3: CASSELGGRAYNEQFF

size: NA
D: NA
length: 14
J: TRBJ2-7
V: TRBV5-1
DNA: TGCGCCAGCAGCTTGGACGAGGTATCCTACGAGCAGTACTTC
CDR3: CASSLDEVSYEQYF

size: few
D: NA
length: 14
J: TRBJ2-2
V: TRBV11-2
DNA: TGTGCCAGCAGAAAACAGGGTAACACCGGGGAGCTGTTTTTT
CDR3: CASRKQGNTGELFF

size: NA
D: NA
length: 11
J: TRBJ2-7
V: TRBV20-1
DNA: TGCAGTGCTAGAGATCTCCCTAGCCCGTACTTC
CDR3: CSARDLPSPYF

size: few
D: NA
length: 15
J: TRBJ2-2
V: TRBV7-6
DNA: TGTGCCAGCAGCTTAGGGGGGCTGCCCACCGGGGAGCTGTTTTTT
CDR3: CASSLGGLPTGELFF